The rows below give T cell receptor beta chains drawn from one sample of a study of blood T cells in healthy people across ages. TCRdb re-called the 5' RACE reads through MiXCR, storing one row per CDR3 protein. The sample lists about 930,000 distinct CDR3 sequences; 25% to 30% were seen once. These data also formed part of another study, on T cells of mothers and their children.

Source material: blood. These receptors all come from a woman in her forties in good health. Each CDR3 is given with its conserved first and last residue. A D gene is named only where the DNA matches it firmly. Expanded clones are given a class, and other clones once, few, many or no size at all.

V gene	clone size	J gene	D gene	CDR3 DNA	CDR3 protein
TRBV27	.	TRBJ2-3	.	TGTGCCAGCAGCTCTCAGCCGGTTAGCACAGATACGCAGTATTTT	CASSSQPVSTDTQYF
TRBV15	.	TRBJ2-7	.	TGTGCCACCAGCCCCCAGGGGGGCGGATGGACCTACGAGCAGTACTTC	CATSPQGGGWTYEQYF
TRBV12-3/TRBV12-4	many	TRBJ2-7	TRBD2	TGTGCCAGCAGACTAGCGGGGGGCTACGAGCAGTACTTC	CASRLAGGYEQYF
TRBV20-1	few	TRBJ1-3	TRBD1	TGCAGTGCCACCGGGACAGGGGGCGCGGAAAACACCATATATTTT	CSATGTGGAENTIYF
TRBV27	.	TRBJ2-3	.	TGTGCCAGCAGCCCGCCTCGGGTGCCAGCCTCAGATACGCAGTATTTT	CASSPPRVPASDTQYF
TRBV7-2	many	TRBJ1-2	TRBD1	TGTGCCAGCAGCTTAGGGTCAGGGGGCCCCTATGGCTACACCTTC	CASSLGSGGPYGYTF
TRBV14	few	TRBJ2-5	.	TGTGCCAGCAGCCACCCGGGACACCGAGAAGAGACCCAGTACTTC	CASSHPGHREETQYF
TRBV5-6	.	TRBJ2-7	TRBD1	TGTGCCAGCAGTCGGAACGACAGGGGGTCCTACGAGCAGTACTTC	CASSRNDRGSYEQYF
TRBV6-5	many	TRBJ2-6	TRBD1	TGTGCCAGCAGTTACTCCGGACAGGGAGGGGCCAACGTCCTGACTTTC	CASSYSGQGGANVLTF
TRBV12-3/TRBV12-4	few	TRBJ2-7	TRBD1	TGTGCCAGCAGTATAACAGGGGCGGGCGAGCAGTACTTC	CASSITGAGEQYF
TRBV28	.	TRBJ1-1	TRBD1	TGTGCCAGCAGGTTTGGCAGGGGGCGCACTGAAGCTTTCTTT	CASRFGRGRTEAFF
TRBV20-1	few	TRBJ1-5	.	TGCAGTGCTTTGGAAGGACAGTTTCACAATCAGCCCCAGCATTTT	CSALEGQFHNQPQHF
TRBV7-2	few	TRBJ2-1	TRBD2	TGTGCCAGCAGCACCCCTCGCGGGGGGTCCTACAATGAGCAGTTCTTC	CASSTPRGGSYNEQFF
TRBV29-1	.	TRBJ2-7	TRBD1	TGCAGCGTCAAAGATGGGACAGGGATTTTCGAGCAGTACTTC	CSVKDGTGIFEQYF
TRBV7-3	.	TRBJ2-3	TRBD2	TGTGCCAGCAGCTTAAGGGGAGGGCCCAGCACAGATACGCAGTATTTT	CASSLRGGPSTDTQYF
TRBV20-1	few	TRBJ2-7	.	TGCAGTGCTAGGGGGCCCCTAGCAGGTGTAAAAAGCTACGAGCAGTACTTC	CSARGPLAGVKSYEQYF
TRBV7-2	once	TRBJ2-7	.	TGTGCCAGCAGCTTAAGTTGGCAGACCTACGAGCAGTACTTC	CASSLSWQTYEQYF
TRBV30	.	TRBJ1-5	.	TGTGCCTGGAGTCGATTTTACGGGGGCCAGCCCCAGCATTTT	CAWSRFYGGQPQHF
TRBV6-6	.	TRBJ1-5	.	TGTACCAGCAGGCCCGGGACACCAAATCAGCCCCAGCATTTT	CTSRPGTPNQPQHF
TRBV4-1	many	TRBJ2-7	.	TGTGCCAGCAGCCAAGATCTCGACGAGCAGTACTTC	CASSQDLDEQYF
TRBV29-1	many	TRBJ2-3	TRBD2	TGCAGCGTCCCAGCGGGGCTCCCCACAGATACGCAGTATTTT	CSVPAGLPTDTQYF
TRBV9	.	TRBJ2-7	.	TGTGCCAGCAGCCTCCCGGTAGGGGGGACTAACTACAATGAGCAGTACTTC	CASSLPVGGTNYNEQYF
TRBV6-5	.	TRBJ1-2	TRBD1	TGTGCCAGCCGCTTCAGGGGGGCTAACTATGGCTACACCTTC	CASRFRGANYGYTF
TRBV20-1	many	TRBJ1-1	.	TGCAGTGCTAGTGGACGGCTGATGAACACTGAAGCTTTCTTT	CSASGRLMNTEAFF
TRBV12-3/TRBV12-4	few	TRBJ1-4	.	TGTGCCAGCAGGGTGGGGGTAGCAAAACTGTTTTTT	CASRVGVAKLFF
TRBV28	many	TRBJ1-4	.	TGTGCCAGCAGTTTAGGTGGGAGTAATGAAAAACTGTTTTTT	CASSLGGSNEKLFF
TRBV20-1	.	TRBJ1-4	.	TGCAGTGCCCAGAGGGGGGAAACTAATGAAAAACTGTTTTTT	CSAQRGETNEKLFF